A single sample gave rise to the 12 T cell receptor beta chains below, sequenced in a study of lymphopenia after photon versus proton radiotherapy. This table comes from immunoSEQ multiplex PCR, and its TCRdb copy is limited to in-frame clones, with some not included. The sample yields some 170,000 clones, around nine tenths seen once. Sequencing used peripheral blood, obtained from a patient treated with photon-based radiotherapy. The receptors derive from a man aged 45-65 years with gastric cancer.

A single count supports this clone. The chain combines TRBV5-6 with TRBJ2-1; 12 bases match TRBD2. Germline assignment: CDR1 SGHDT and CDR2 YYEEEE. The V segment lost 0 bases and the J segment 9 bases; nucleotides outside the gene matches: 1. The CDR3 consists of 14 residues. The CDR3 sequence: CASSLGLAGVEQFF. The CDR3 coding sequence is TGTGCCAGCAGCTTGGGACTAGCGGGAGTTGAGCAGTTCTTC.

The chain is built from TRBV28 and TRBJ1-4; D not resolved. CDR1 and CDR2 from the germline V gene are MDHEN and SYDVKM. V lost 2 bases and J 8 bases, leaving 12 bases between the germline ends. There are 14 residues in the CDR3. DNA for the CDR3: TGTGCCAGCAGTTTAAGGGTTGAACGGGAAAAACTGTTTTTT. It specifies CASSLRVEREKLFF.

The CDR3 DNA reads as TGTGCCAGCAGTGAAGAAGGCGGGACTAGCGCCAACCGGGGGACCCAGTACTTC. It encodes CASSEEGGTSANRGTQYF. The V call is TRBV6-1, the J call TRBJ2-5, with 10 bases identical to TRBD2. The CDR3 has 18 residues. J was trimmed by 7 bases and V by 1 base; bases with no gene match: 15. Germline V gene sequence: CDR1 MNHNS, CDR2 SASEGT.

The V call is TRBV4-2, the J call TRBJ1-4, with 9 bases aligning to TRBD1. The J segment lost 8 bases and the V segment lost 0 bases, leaving 10 bases of the junction unmatched. This CDR3 region has 17 residues. From germline, CDR1 is LGHNA and CDR2 YNFKEQ. As DNA, the CDR3 is TGTGCCAGCAGCCAAGACCCGGGACAGGGATTGGGGGAAAAACTGTTTTTT. It specifies CASSQDPGQGLGEKLFF.

The gene calls are TRBV30 and TRBJ1-6; TRBD1 aligns across 8 bases. The germline CDR1 and CDR2 sequences are GTSNPN and SVGIG (reference sequence). The CDR3 is 13 amino acids. Trimming took 4 bases from V and 9 from J; bases not matched to a gene: 5. CDR3 nucleotide sequence: TGTGCCTGGACTGGACAGGGTGGTTCACCCCTCCACTTT. Encoded protein: CAWTGQGGSPLHF.

The chain joins TRBV18 to TRBJ1-1, with D unresolved. The CDR3 has 15 amino acids. V lost 1 base to trimming and J lost 3 bases, with 12 bases between them. Germline assignment: CDR1 KGHSH and CDR2 LQKENI. The CDR3 spells CASSPRLTRDTEAFF. CDR3 bases: TGTGCCAGCTCACCACGCCTAACAAGGGACACTGAAGCTTTCTTT. Complete variable domain (other parts from reference TRBV18 and TRBJ1-1): NAGVMQNPRHLVRRRGQEARLRCSPMKGHSHVYWYRQLPEEGLKFMVYLQKENIIDESGMPKERFSAEFPKEGPSILRIQQVVRGDSAAYFCASSPRLTRDTEAFFGQGTRLTVV.

The rearrangement links TRBV5-6 to TRBJ1-2, with D maybe TRBD1 (5 bases). This CDR3 has 12 residues. Germline CDR1 SGHDT, CDR2 YYEEEE. Trimming took 4 bases from V and 6 from J, leaving 10 bases between them. CDR3 loop: CASSPGGHGYTF. The CDR3 DNA reads as TGTGCCAGCAGCCCGGGGGGTCATGGCTACACCTTC.

This chain connects TRBV5-4 to TRBJ1-4; D is possibly TRBD1 (6 bases). CDR3 length: 15 residues. V was pared by 4 bases and J by 0 bases, with 10 bases between. Per germline, CDR1 SGHNT and CDR2 YYREEE (reference sequence). The DNA of the CDR3 is TGTGCCAGCAGCAGGGGGGGGGCAACTAATGAAAAACTGTTTTTT. Encoded protein: CASSRGGATNEKLFF.

The chain combines TRBV7-2 with TRBJ2-2, with D maybe TRBD1 (6 bases). The CDR3 consists of 15 residues. V dropped 2 bases and J dropped 1 base, with 8 bases sitting between them. Germline assignment: CDR1 SGHTA and CDR2 FQGNSA. CDR3: CASSLQTGNTGELFF. The CDR3, as DNA: TGTGCCAGCAGCTTACAGACAGGGAACACCGGGGAGCTGTTTTTT. Drawing the rest from reference TRBV7-2 and TRBJ2-2, the complete variable domain is GAGVSQSPSNKVTEKGKDVELRCDPISGHTALYWYRQSLGQGLEFLIYFQGNSAPDKSGLPSDRFSAERTGGSVSTLTIQRTQQEDSAVYLCASSLQTGNTGELFFGEGSRLTVL.

With respect to this clone: Other DNA sequences in the same sample also yield this CDR3. The V and J genes are TRBV5-1 and TRBJ2-1; D is perhaps TRBD2 (5 bases). The V end was cut by 2 bases, the J end by 2 bases, with 11 bases between. The CDR3 runs to 15 residues. Germline CDR1 SGHRS, CDR2 YFSETQ. The CDR3: CASSLVGEAYNEQFF. The CDR3 DNA reads as TGCGCCAGCAGCTTAGTGGGAGAAGCCTACAATGAGCAGTTCTTC.

The V and J genes are TRBV6-5 and TRBJ2-7, with TRBD2 matching 7 bases. Germline values: CDR1 MNHEY, CDR2 SVGAGI. The CDR3 totals 13 residues. The V segment lost 7 bases and the J segment 1 base; nucleotides outside the gene matches: 4. The CDR3 is CASTSGVSYEQYF. The CDR3 DNA is TGTGCCAGCACCAGCGGGGTTTCCTACGAGCAGTACTTC.

This clone was picked up a small number of times. The chain joins TRBV4-3 to TRBJ2-1; 8 bases are a match to TRBD1. CDR1 is LGHNA, CDR2 YSLEER, per germline. This CDR3 has 16 amino acids. The V gene end was trimmed by 0 bases and the J gene end by 2 bases; junction bases not matched to a gene: 3. Here the CDR3 DNA reads TGCGCCAGCAGCCAAGATGGACAGGGTGCCTACAATGAGCAGTTCTTC. Translation gives CASSQDGQGAYNEQFF.